This T cell receptor beta chain is drawn from a study of T cell responses to AZD1222 COVID-19 vaccine. The study's findings and limits: At baseline, just five to seven AZD1222 recipients tested seropositive.

Libraries were prepared by immunoSEQ multiplex PCR; TCRdb keeps only in-frame clonotypes and omits some of them. The sample includes under 200,000 clones, around 86% of them seen just once. As for this clone: The antigen is not known.

With V trimmed by 5 bases and J by 5 bases, 11 bases remained unmatched. Germline V lookup: CDR1 SGHTA, CDR2 FQGNSA. The CDR3 has 15 residues. The chain recombines TRBV7-2 with TRBJ2-5; 7 nucleotides align to TRBD2. Material: peripheral blood, obtained on day 0 of MenACWY control vaccination. The sequence derives from an adult in good health. The CDR3 reads CASSAATGGVETQYF. The DNA for the CDR3 is TGTGCCAGCAGCGCCGCGACGGGAGGAGTGGAGACCCAGTACTTC.